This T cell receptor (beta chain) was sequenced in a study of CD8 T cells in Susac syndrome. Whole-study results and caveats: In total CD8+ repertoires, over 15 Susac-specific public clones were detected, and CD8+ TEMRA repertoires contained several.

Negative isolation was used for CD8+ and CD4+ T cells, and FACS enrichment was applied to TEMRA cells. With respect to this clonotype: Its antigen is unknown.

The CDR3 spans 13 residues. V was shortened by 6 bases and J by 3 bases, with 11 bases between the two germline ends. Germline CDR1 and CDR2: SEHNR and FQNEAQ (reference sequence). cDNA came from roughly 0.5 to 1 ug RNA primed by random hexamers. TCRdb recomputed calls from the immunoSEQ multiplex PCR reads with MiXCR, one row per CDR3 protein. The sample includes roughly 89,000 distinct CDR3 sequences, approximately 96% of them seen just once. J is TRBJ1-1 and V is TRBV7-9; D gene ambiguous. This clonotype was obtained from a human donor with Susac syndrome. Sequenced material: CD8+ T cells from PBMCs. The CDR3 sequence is CASSTAWDTEAFF. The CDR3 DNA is TGTGCCAGCAGTACCGCTTGGGACACTGAAGCTTTCTTT. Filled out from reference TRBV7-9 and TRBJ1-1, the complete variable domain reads DTGVSQNPRHKITKRGQNVTFRCDPISEHNRLYWYRQTLGQGPEFLTYFQNEAQLEKSRLLSDRFSAERPKGSFSTLEIQRTEQGDSAMYLCASSTAWDTEAFFGQGTRLTVV.